This T cell receptor (beta chain) was identified during a study of blood T cell repertoires in COVID-19. Study-level background: Whether acute or convalescent, the COVID-19 samples came from the United States, Italy and Spain.

Trimming left V 5 bases short and J 3 bases short, with 16 bases between. The CDR3 covers 16 residues. CDR1 is SGHTA, CDR2 FQGTGA, per germline. Profiling relied on immunoSEQ multiplex PCR, and the TCRdb table lists in-frame clones only, not all of them. The profile covers some 77,000 clones, with around 85% appearing a single time and 6.5% to 9.5% taken by the ten largest. This sequence was found in a young man with acute or convalescent COVID-19. Source material: peripheral blood. The rearrangement links TRBV7-3 to TRBJ2-2, with TRBD2 as a possible D gene (5 bases). CDR3 coding DNA: TGTGCCAGCAGCCTCGGGATGTTTATGGACACCGGGGAGCTGTTTTTT. Encoded protein: CASSLGMFMDTGELFF.